The clone carrying this T cell receptor beta chain turned up a few times. Its antigen is not known. This specimen belongs to a study of blood T cells in healthy people across ages. Study-level findings and limits: It was held that the diversity estimates obtained from one million T cells were underestimates.

Healthy Caucasian individuals from Russia aged about 6 to 90 served as donors. A J-beta primer mix and a sample-barcoded 5' primer were used in a second PCR of about 6 to 12 cycles. Via MiXCR, TCRdb re-called the 5' RACE reads, giving one row per CDR3 protein. This sample has about 2 million distinct CDR3 sequences, with around half found just once. CDR1 is SGHTA and CDR2 is FQGNSA in the germline V gene. After removal of 6 bases from V and 5 bases from J, the junction contained 7 bases not matched to a gene. This CDR3 has 13 amino acids. The TCR originated in a woman between 40 and 50 years old in good health. The rearrangement links TRBV7-2 to TRBJ2-7; 7 positions agree with TRBD1. Sequenced: blood. In DNA form, the CDR3 reads TGTGCCAGCAGTCGACAGGGATCGGACGAGCAGTACTTC. It yields the protein CASSRQGSDEQYF. The complete variable domain, with remaining parts taken from reference TRBV7-2 and TRBJ2-7, reads GAGVSQSPSNKVTEKGKDVELRCDPISGHTALYWYRQSLGQGLEFLIYFQGNSAPDKSGLPSDRFSAERTGGSVSTLTIQRTQQEDSAVYLCASSRQGSDEQYFGPGTRLTVT.